This section outlines one TCR beta chain sequence together with its context. The entry originates in a study of tumor-infiltrating lymphocytes in primary liver carcinoma. Reverse transcription of about 0.5 ug total RNA with a constant-region primer produced TCR beta cDNA. For TCR beta, libraries were produced by three nested multiplex PCR rounds using slightly modified ARM-PCR. Amplification in the first two PCR rounds was performed using TRBV1-TRBV30 forward primers and a C-beta reverse primer for roughly 9 cycles each. TCRdb ran MiXCR on the multiplex PCR reads and lists one entry per CDR3 protein. The data contain approximately 190,000 distinct CDR3 sequences, around four fifths of them singletons. The trim removed 6 bases at V and 6 bases at J, leaving 11 bases unmatched. Germline-derived CDR1 and CDR2 are KGHSH and LQKENI. The CDR3 is 15 residues long. The tissue used was unsorted bulk material of about 19-34 mg. RNA and DNA were co-extracted from it with the AllPrep DNA/RNA mini kit.

Sequencing was done on a sample of tumor tissue from primary liver carcinoma. The V and J genes are TRBV18 and TRBJ2-3, with 8 positions matching TRBD2. The sequence came from a man between 40 and 49 years old with primary liver carcinoma and hepatitis B virus infection. The CDR3 here is CASSPGPAGVDTQYF. DNA of the CDR3: TGTGCCAGCTCGCCCGGACCAGCGGGAGTGGATACGCAGTATTTT.